This is a list of T cell receptor beta chains from one sample in a study of CD8 T cells in ankylosing spondylitis. TCRdb called the 5' RACE reads again in MiXCR, with one record for every CDR3 protein. The sample records about 250,000 distinct CDR3 sequences, roughly a tenth being singletons. The sequenced sample was blood, either unsorted or a sorted T cell fraction (not recorded which). The receptors originated from a male donor with ankylosing spondylitis or in good health (not recorded which). CDR3s include the opening cysteine and the closing phenylalanine or tryptophan. A D gene is named only where the DNA matches it firmly. Not all rows give a size; the values are once, few, many and, for expanded clones, a class.

CSARPGHPRTEAFF TGCAGTGCTAGGCCGGGACACCCGAGGACTGAAGCTTTCTTT NA NA TRBJ1-1 TRBV20-1
CSASPRTSGRTDTQYF TGCAGTGCTAGTCCCCGGACTAGCGGGAGGACAGATACGCAGTATTTT many TRBD2 TRBJ2-3 TRBV20-1
CASSQGLEGYGYTF TGTGCCAGCAGTCAGGGGCTGGAGGGCTATGGCTACACCTTC many NA TRBJ1-2 TRBV12-3/TRBV12-4
CATSASSGSYEQFF TGTGCCACCAGTGCGTCTAGCGGGAGTTATGAGCAGTTCTTC many TRBD2 TRBJ2-1 TRBV24-1
CSARSGSYEQYF TGCAGTGCTAGATCCGGCTCCTACGAGCAGTACTTC many NA TRBJ2-7 TRBV20-1
CASSWRAEHTDTQYF TGCGCCAGCAGCTGGAGGGCAGAACACACAGATACGCAGTATTTT many NA TRBJ2-3 TRBV5-1
CASSREALAGGRNEQFF TGTGCCAGCAGCCGGGAAGCGCTAGCGGGAGGTCGCAATGAGCAGTTCTTC many TRBD2 TRBJ2-1 TRBV4-2
CSASSLLYRANYGYTF TGCAGTGCTTCATCTTTACTATACAGGGCCAACTATGGCTACACCTTC many NA TRBJ1-2 TRBV20-1
CASSPIEGQYNHEQFF TGTGCCAGCTCACCAATAGAGGGACAGTATAACCATGAGCAGTTCTTC many TRBD1 TRBJ2-1 TRBV18
CASSKDRFEGWSYTF TGTGCCAGCAGCAAAGATAGGTTTGAAGGTTGGAGCTACACCTTC many NA TRBJ1-2 TRBV21-1
CASGDSYTEAFF TGTGCCAGCGGGGACAGCTACACTGAAGCTTTCTTT few TRBD1 TRBJ1-1 TRBV27
CASSRLAWMGPGELFF TGTGCCAGCAGCCGACTAGCGTGGATGGGACCCGGGGAGCTGTTTTTT few TRBD2 TRBJ2-2 TRBV7-2
CASSLSFSAGLNQPQHF TGTGCCAGCAGTTTATCGTTCTCGGCAGGCCTTAATCAGCCCCAGCATTTT many NA TRBJ1-5 TRBV12-3/TRBV12-4
CASSQDFLAGGREKLFF TGTGCCAGCAGCCAAGACTTTCTGGCGGGAGGACGTGAAAAACTGTTTTTT NA NA TRBJ1-4 TRBV4-2
CASKTGGSDTQYF TGCGCCAGCAAGACCGGCGGGTCAGATACGCAGTATTTT few NA TRBJ2-3 TRBV5-1
CASSQDATASYEQYF TGTGCCAGCAGCCAAGATGCGACAGCTTCCTACGAGCAGTACTTC many NA TRBJ2-7 TRBV3-1
CASSGTGANSPLHF TGCGCCAGCAGTGGGACAGGGGCTAATTCACCCCTCCACTTT many TRBD1 TRBJ1-6 TRBV10-2
CASSSTPGADTQYF TGCGCCAGCAGTTCGACCCCTGGGGCAGATACGCAGTATTTT many NA TRBJ2-3 TRBV5-1
CASSLSGLLSYEQYF TGTGCCAGCAGTTTATCGGGACTTCTCTCCTACGAGCAGTACTTC NA NA TRBJ2-7 TRBV27
CSVESRSRGGEQYF TGCAGCGTTGAGAGTCGGAGCCGGGGTGGCGAGCAGTACTTC many NA TRBJ2-7 TRBV29-1
CASSLDIAGGTDTQYF TGCGCCAGCAGCTTGGACATAGCGGGAGGCACAGATACGCAGTATTTT many TRBD2 TRBJ2-3 TRBV5-1
CASRRGSTGGSYGYTF TGTGCCTCCAGACGGGGGTCGACAGGGGGAAGCTATGGCTACACCTTC few TRBD1 TRBJ1-2 TRBV27
CASSLAGGQGGELFF TGCGCCAGCAGCTTGGCCGGGGGACAAGGAGGGGAGCTGTTTTTT many NA TRBJ2-2 TRBV5-1
CASSSGTVYEQYF TGTGCCAGCAGTTCCGGGACTGTATACGAGCAGTACTTC many NA TRBJ2-7 TRBV12-3/TRBV12-4
CASSRAQGQVYNEQFF TGTGCCAGCAGCCGTGCCCAGGGTCAAGTTTACAATGAGCAGTTCTTC few NA TRBJ2-1 TRBV7-9
CASSGLQGDTEAFF TGTGCCAGCAGTGGCTTACAGGGAGACACTGAAGCTTTCTTT many NA TRBJ1-1 TRBV11-2